The clone carrying this T cell receptor (beta chain) was counted many times. Germline V gene data show CDR1 as SGHRS and CDR2 as YFSETQ. The V gene end was trimmed by 4 bases and the J gene end by 9 bases; junction bases not matched to a gene: 6. The CDR3 has 13 residues. Using its own MiXCR run on the 5' RACE reads, TCRdb lists one record per CDR3 protein. This sample has 150,000 to 200,000 distinct CDR3 sequences, with approximately 6.2% found just once. This entry comes from a study of T cells after yellow fever vaccination. This receptor was identified in a young man who received the YFV17D yellow fever vaccine. The rearrangement uses TRBV5-1 and TRBJ2-4; TRBD2 agrees at 8 bases. The sequencing here drew on CD4+ T cells sorted from PBMCs, taken on the day of the first yellow fever vaccination. CDR3 nucleotides: TGCGCCAGCAGCGCTACCGGGAGGGGCATTCAGTACTTC. As protein: CASSATGRGIQYF.